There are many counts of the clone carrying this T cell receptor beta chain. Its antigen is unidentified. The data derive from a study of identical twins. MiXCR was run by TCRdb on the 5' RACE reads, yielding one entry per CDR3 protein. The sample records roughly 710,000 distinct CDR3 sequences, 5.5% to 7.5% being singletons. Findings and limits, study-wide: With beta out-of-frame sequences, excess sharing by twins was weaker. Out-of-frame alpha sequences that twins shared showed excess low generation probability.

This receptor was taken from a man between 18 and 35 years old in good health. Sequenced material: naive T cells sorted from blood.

The CDR3 loop is CASSSTAGISYEQYF. The CDR3 DNA follows: TGTGCCAGCAGTTCGACAGCGGGTATCTCCTACGAGCAGTACTTC. This sequence joins TRBV12-3 or TRBV12-4 and TRBJ2-7; TRBD2 is a possible D gene (6 bases). The CDR3 is made up of 15 amino acids. Trimming took 4 bases from V and 0 from J, leaving 13 bases between them.